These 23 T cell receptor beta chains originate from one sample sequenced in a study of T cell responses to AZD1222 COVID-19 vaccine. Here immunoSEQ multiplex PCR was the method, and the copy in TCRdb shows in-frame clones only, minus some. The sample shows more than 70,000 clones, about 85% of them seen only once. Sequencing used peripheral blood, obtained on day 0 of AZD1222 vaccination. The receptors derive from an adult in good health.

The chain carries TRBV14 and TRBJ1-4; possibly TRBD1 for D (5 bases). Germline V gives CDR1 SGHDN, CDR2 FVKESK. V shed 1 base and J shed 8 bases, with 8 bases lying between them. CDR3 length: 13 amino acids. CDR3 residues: CASSQVAGEKLFF. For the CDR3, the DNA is TGTGCCAGCAGCCAAGTGGCAGGGGAAAAACTGTTTTTT.

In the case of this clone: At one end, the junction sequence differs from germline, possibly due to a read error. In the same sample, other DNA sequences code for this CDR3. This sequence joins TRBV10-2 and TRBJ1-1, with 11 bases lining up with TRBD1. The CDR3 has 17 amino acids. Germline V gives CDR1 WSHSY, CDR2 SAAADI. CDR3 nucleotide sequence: TGCGCCAGCAGTGGGAGGGACAGGGGGTCGGAAAGGACTGAAGCTTTTTTT. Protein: CASSGRDRGSERTEAFF.

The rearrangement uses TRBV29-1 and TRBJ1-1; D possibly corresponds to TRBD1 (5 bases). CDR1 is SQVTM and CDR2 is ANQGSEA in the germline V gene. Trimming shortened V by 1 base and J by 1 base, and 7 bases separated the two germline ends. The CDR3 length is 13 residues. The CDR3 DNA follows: TGCAGCGTTGAAGGTGGACAGAACACTGAAGCTTTCTTT. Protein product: CSVEGGQNTEAFF.

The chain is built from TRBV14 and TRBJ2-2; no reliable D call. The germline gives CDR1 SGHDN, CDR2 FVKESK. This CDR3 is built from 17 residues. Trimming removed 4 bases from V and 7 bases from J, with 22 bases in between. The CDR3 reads CASSRNLGGRWGGELFF. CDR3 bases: TGTGCCAGCAGCCGGAACCTGGGTGGAAGATGGGGCGGGGAGCTGTTTTTT. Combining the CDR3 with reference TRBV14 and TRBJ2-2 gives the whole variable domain EAGVTQFPSHSVIEKGQTVTLRCDPISGHDNLYWYRRVMGKEIKFLLHFVKESKQDESGMPNNRFLAERTGGTYSTLKVQPAELEDSGVYFCASSRNLGGRWGGELFFGEGSRLTVL.

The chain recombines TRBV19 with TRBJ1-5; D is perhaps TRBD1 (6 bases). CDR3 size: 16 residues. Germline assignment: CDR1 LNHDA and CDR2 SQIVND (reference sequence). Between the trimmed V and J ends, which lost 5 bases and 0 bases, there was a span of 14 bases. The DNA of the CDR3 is TGTGCCAGTAGTTTTCAGTCGGGGGCTAGCAATCAGCCCCAGCATTTT. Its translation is CASSFQSGASNQPQHF.

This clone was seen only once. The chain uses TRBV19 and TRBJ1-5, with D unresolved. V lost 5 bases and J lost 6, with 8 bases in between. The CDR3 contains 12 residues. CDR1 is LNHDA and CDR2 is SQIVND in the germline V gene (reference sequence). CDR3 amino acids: CASSPTGQPQHF. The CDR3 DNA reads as TGTGCCAGTAGTCCCACTGGTCAGCCCCAGCATTTT.

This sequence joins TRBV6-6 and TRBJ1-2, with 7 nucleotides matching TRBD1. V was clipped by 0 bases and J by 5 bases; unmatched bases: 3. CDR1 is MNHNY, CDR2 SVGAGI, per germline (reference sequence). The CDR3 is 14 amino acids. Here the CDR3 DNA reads TGTGCCAGCAGTTACTCCGCAGGGGGGTATGGCTACACCTTC. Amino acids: CASSYSAGGYGYTF.

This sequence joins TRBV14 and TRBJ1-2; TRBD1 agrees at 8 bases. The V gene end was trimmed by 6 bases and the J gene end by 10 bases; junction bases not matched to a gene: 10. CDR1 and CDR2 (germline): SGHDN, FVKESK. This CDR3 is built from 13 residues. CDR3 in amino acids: CASRAGQAMPYTF. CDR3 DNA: TGTGCCAGCAGGGCGGGACAGGCCATGCCCTACACCTTC.

As DNA, the CDR3 is TGTGCCACCAGCGGATGGCGTGGGGCAGGGAAGGATAGAGGGGCCAACGTCCTGACTTTC. Amino acid sequence: CATSGWRGAGKDRGANVLTF. The V and J genes are TRBV15 and TRBJ2-6, with D possibly TRBD1 on 5 matching bases. This CDR3 comprises 20 residues. Trimming removed 5 bases at V and 4 bases at J, with 27 bases between. Germline CDR1 is LNHNV and CDR2 is YYDKDF (reference sequence).

Here the CDR3 reads CASSLGTSDGGYTF. Here the CDR3 DNA reads TGTGCCAGCAGTTTAGGGACCTCGGACGGTGGCTACACCTTC. The chain couples TRBV28 to TRBJ1-2, with a weak D call TRBD1 (5 bases). Germline CDR1 MDHEN, CDR2 SYDVKM. This CDR3 spans 14 amino acids. Trimming stripped 2 bases from V and 7 bases from J, with 14 bases between.

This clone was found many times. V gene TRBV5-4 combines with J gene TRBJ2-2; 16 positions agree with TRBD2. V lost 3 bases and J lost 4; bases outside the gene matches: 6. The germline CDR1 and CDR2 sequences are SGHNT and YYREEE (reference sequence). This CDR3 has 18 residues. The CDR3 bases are TGTGCCAGCAGCTCGGGACTAGCGGGAGGGCTCGTCACCGGGGAGCTGTTTTTT. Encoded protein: CASSSGLAGGLVTGELFF.

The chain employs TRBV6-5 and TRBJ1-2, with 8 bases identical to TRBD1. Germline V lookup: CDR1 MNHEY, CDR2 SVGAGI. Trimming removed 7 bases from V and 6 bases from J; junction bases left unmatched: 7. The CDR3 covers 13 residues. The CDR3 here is CASIGQGEDGYTF. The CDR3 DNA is TGTGCCAGCATCGGACAGGGCGAGGATGGCTACACCTTC.

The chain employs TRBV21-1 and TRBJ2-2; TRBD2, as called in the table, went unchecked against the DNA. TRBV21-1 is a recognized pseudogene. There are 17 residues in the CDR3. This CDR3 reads CASSKASSGRSIGELFF. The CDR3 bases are TGTGCCAGCAGCAAAGCTAGTAGCGGGAGATCTATCGGGGAGCTGTTTTTT.

The CDR3 DNA sequence: TGCAGTGCTAGTAGTGAGCGGGGCTCCTACAATGAGCAGTTCTTC. This encodes CSASSERGSYNEQFF. The rearrangement links TRBV20-1 to TRBJ2-1, with 7 positions matching TRBD2. There are 15 residues in the CDR3. The germline CDR1 and CDR2 sequences are DFQATT and SNEGSKA (reference sequence). The trim removed 3 bases at V and 0 bases at J, leaving 5 bases unmatched.

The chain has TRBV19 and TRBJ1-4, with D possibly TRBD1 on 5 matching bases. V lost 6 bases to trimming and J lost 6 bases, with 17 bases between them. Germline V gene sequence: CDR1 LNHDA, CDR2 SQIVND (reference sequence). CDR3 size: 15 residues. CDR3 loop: CASSVFGGTDEKLFF. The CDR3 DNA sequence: TGTGCCAGTAGCGTTTTTGGAGGGACGGATGAAAAACTGTTTTTT.

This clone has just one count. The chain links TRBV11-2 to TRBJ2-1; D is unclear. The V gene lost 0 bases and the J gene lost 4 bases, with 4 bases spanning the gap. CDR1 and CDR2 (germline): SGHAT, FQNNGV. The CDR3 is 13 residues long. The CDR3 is CASSLDTYNEQFF. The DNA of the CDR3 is TGTGCCAGCAGCTTAGACACTTACAATGAGCAGTTCTTC.

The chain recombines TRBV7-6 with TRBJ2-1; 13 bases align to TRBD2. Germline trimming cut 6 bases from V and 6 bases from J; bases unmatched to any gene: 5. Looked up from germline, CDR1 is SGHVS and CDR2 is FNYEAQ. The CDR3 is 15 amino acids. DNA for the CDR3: TGTGCCAGCAGACAACTAGCGGGAGGGGGCAATGAGCAGTTCTTC. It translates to CASRQLAGGGNEQFF.

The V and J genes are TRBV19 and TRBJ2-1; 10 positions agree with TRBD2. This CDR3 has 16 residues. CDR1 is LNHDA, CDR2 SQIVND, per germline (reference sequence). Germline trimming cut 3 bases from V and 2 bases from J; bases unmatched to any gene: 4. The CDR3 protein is CASSIGGLAAYNEQFF. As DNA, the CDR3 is TGTGCCAGTAGTATCGGAGGACTAGCGGCCTACAATGAGCAGTTCTTC. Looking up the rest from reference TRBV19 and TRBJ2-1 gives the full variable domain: DGGITQSPKYLFRKEGQNVTLSCEQNLNHDAMYWYRQDPGQGLRLIYYSQIVNDFQKGDIAEGYSVSREKKESFPLTVTSAQKNPTAFYLCASSIGGLAAYNEQFFGPGTRLTVL.

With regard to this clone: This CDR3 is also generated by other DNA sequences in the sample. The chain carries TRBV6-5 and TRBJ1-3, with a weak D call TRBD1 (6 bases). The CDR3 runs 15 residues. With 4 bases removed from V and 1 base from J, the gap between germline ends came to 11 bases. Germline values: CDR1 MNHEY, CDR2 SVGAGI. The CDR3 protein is CASSSRQASGNTIYF. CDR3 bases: TGTGCCAGCAGTTCTAGACAGGCTTCTGGAAACACCATATATTTT.

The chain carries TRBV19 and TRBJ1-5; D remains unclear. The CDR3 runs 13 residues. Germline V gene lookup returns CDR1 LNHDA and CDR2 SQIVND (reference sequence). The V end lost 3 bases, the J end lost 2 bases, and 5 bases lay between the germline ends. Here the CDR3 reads CASSILGNQPQHF. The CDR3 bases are TGTGCCAGTAGTATCTTAGGCAATCAGCCCCAGCATTTT.

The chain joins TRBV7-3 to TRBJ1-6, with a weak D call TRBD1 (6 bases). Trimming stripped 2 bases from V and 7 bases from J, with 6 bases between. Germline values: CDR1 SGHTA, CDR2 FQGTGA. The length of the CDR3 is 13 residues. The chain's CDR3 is CASSLQGNSPLHF. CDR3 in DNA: TGTGCCAGCAGCTTACAGGGGAATTCACCCCTCCACTTT.

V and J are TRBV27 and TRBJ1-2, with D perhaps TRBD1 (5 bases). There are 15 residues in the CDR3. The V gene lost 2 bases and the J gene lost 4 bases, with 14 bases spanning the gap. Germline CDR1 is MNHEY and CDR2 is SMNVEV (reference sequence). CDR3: CASSLREGTGYGYTF. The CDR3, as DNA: TGTGCCAGCAGTTTAAGAGAGGGGACTGGCTATGGCTACACCTTC.

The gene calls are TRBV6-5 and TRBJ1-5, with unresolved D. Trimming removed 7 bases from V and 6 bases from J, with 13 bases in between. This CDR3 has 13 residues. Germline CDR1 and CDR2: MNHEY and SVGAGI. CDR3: CASTGRLGQPQHF. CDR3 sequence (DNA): TGTGCCAGCACCGGCAGATTGGGTCAGCCCCAGCATTTT.